This is a list of T cell receptor beta chains from one sample in a study of blood T cell repertoires in COVID-19. The assay was immunoSEQ multiplex PCR, and TCRdb's table has in-frame clones only and misses some. Of around 130,000 clones in the sample, approximately 83% were seen once. Sequencing was done on a sample of peripheral blood. These receptors were collected from a woman aged 45-60 years who had recovered from COVID-19. The CDR3 runs from the conserved cysteine through the conserved F or W. A D gene is named only where the DNA matches it firmly. Size is omitted from some rows. Given values are once, few, many or a class for expanded clones.

clone_size j_call d_call v_call cdr3_aa cdr3_nt
NA TRBJ2-5 NA TRBV5-1 CASSSRGETQYF TGCGCCAGCAGCTCTAGAGGAGAGACCCAGTACTTC
NA TRBJ1-4 NA TRBV7-9 CASSSRVGLEKLFF TGTGCCAGCAGCTCCAGGGTTGGTTTGGAAAAACTGTTTTTT
NA TRBJ2-1 TRBD2 TRBV7-3 CASSSGGGARNEQFF TGTGCCAGCAGCTCGGGCGGGGGGGCCCGGAATGAGCAGTTCTTC
once TRBJ2-7 NA TRBV5-1 CASSSDSYEQYF TGCGCCAGCAGCTCGGACAGCTACGAGCAGTACTTC
NA TRBJ1-3 NA TRBV5-6 CASSPYLRGGAGNTIYF TGTGCCAGCAGCCCCTACCTGAGGGGGGGTGCTGGAAACACCATATATTTT
NA TRBJ2-1 NA TRBV4-3 CASSHLFGGGNEQFF TGCGCCAGCAGCCACCTTTTTGGTGGCGGGAATGAGCAGTTCTTC
NA TRBJ2-3 NA TRBV5-8 CASSSRGTLYTDTQYF TGTGCCAGCAGCTCCAGGGGCACACTTTACACAGATACGCAGTATTTT
NA TRBJ2-3 TRBD2 TRBV19 CASSEYSGRASDTQYF TGTGCCAGTAGTGAATATAGCGGGAGGGCCTCAGATACGCAGTATTTT
NA TRBJ1-1 NA TRBV2 CASARERDTEAFF TGTGCCAGCGCGAGGGAGAGGGACACTGAAGCTTTCTTT
NA TRBJ1-2 TRBD1 TRBV6-5 CAIVTGGWGNYGYTF TGTGCCATCGTAACAGGGGGATGGGGCAACTATGGCTACACCTTC
NA TRBJ2-7 TRBD2 TRBV19 CASSLRLAGYYEQYF TGTGCCAGTAGCCTAAGACTAGCGGGATACTACGAGCAGTACTTC
NA TRBJ2-5 NA TRBV12-3/TRBV12-4 CASSFQETQYF TGTGCCAGCAGTTTTCAGGAGACCCAGTACTTC
NA TRBJ1-2 NA TRBV18 CASSPQGSNYGYTF TGTGCCAGCTCACCGCAGGGCTCTAACTATGGCTACACCTTC
once TRBJ2-1 TRBD2 TRBV3-1/TRBV3-2 CASSQAGGGYNEQFF TGTGCCAGCAGCCAAGCGGGGGGGGGATACAATGAGCAGTTCTTC
once TRBJ2-5 TRBD1 TRBV18 CASSPTGVRSETQYF TGTGCCAGCTCACCAACAGGGGTTCGATCAGAGACCCAGTACTTC
once TRBJ1-1 NA TRBV30 CAWSNRANTEAFF TGTGCCTGGAGTAACAGGGCGAACACTGAAGCTTTCTTT
NA TRBJ2-5 TRBD2 TRBV6-2/TRBV6-3 CASSYSAGGRKTQYF TGTGCCAGCAGTTACTCTGCGGGAGGGAGGAAGACCCAGTACTTC